The subject of this entry is one TCR beta chain. Antigen unknown. The data stem from a study of cytomegalovirus exposure and HLA in healthy donors. Findings of the study overall: The HLA-A and HLA-B alleles of most subjects were reportedly predicted accurately from TCR beta sequences. TCR sequences were mostly rare, though some public TCRs occurred in many donors. Earlier analysis yielded a pattern in which most TCR beta V segments were productive about 90% or about 30% of the time.

PCR used 60 Vbeta primers and 13 Jbeta primers. TCRdb's table, derived via immunoSEQ multiplex PCR, lists solely in-frame clones and lacks some. The data contain some 150,000 clones, about 80% of them singletons. Trimming shortened V by 5 bases and J by 1 base, and 8 bases separated the two germline ends. CDR3 length equals 13 residues. Germline V lookup: CDR1 MNHEY, CDR2 SVGAGI. Sequencing input: PBMCs. The rearrangement links TRBV6-5 to TRBJ1-1; D not certain. This TCR was sampled from a man aged 40-49 years in good health and CMV-seropositive. DNA of the CDR3: TGTGCCAGCAGTCGCGGGCCGAACACTGAAGCTTTCTTT. Its protein product is CASSRGPNTEAFF.